This is a list of T cell receptor beta chains from one sample in a study of control samples from healthy donors and cancer patients. Repertoires were generated with immunoSEQ multiplex PCR, while TCRdb's copy carries only in-frame clones and drops some. The data show 70,000 or so clones, 84% seen once. The sequencing sample was made of PBMCs. The receptor source for this set is a woman aged 45-65 years with lung cancer. Each CDR3 is given with its conserved first and last residue. A D gene is named only where the DNA matches it firmly. Clone sizes are given selectively: once, few, many, or a class where the clone is expanded.

clone size	V gene	D gene	J gene	CDR3 DNA	CDR3 protein
once	TRBV7-8	TRBD1	TRBJ2-3	TGTGCCAGCAGCCCGAGGGGTCACCCGGGACAGGGACGCACAGATACGCAGTATTTT	CASSPRGHPGQGRTDTQYF
NA	TRBV6-5	NA	TRBJ1-3	TGTGCCAGCAGCTACAGAATCTCTGGAAACACCATATATTTT	CASSYRISGNTIYF
NA	TRBV7-2	NA	TRBJ2-3	TGTGCCAGCAGCCCCGGACTTTCCCGCAGCACAGATACGCAGTATTTT	CASSPGLSRSTDTQYF
medium-sized	TRBV6-5	NA	TRBJ1-1	TGTGCCACTCGCGGAAGGGGCACTGAAGCTTTCTTT	CATRGRGTEAFF
NA	TRBV5-6	NA	TRBJ1-5	TGTGCCAGCAGCTTGGGGACGTCTAGCAATCAGCCCCAGCATTTT	CASSLGTSSNQPQHF
NA	TRBV19	NA	TRBJ2-7	TGTGCCAGTAGTCTGGGATTCTCCTACGAGCAGTACTTC	CASSLGFSYEQYF
NA	TRBV3-1/TRBV3-2	NA	TRBJ2-7	TGTGCCAGCAGAGCAGGGGCCACCTCCTACGAGCAGTACTTC	CASRAGATSYEQYF
NA	TRBV7-2	TRBD2	TRBJ2-3	TGTGCCAGCAGCTTAGGGGTAGCGGGGGGCACAGATACGCAGTATTTT	CASSLGVAGGTDTQYF
NA	TRBV30	NA	TRBJ2-7	TGTGCCTGGAGCCCAGGGTATTACGAGCAGTACTTC	CAWSPGYYEQYF
NA	TRBV30	TRBD1	TRBJ1-1	TGTGCCTGGGGGGACAGGGGGGGATTGAACACTGAAGCTTTCTTT	CAWGDRGGLNTEAFF
once	TRBV5-1	NA	TRBJ1-1	TGCGCCAGCAGCTTGGAGGGGACACAGAACACTGAAGCTTTCTTT	CASSLEGTQNTEAFF
NA	TRBV6-4	NA	TRBJ2-2	TGTGCCAGCAGTGACTTTCATAACACCGGGGAGCTGTTTTTT	CASSDFHNTGELFF
NA	TRBV7-9	NA	TRBJ2-1	TGTGCCAGCAGCTTAGAACAGGGCTACAATGAGCAGTTCTTC	CASSLEQGYNEQFF
once	TRBV5-1	NA	TRBJ2-7	TGCGCCAGCAGCCCGGAGTTGGCAGGGCCTATGGAGGGGCAGTACTTC	CASSPELAGPMEGQYF
NA	TRBV19	NA	TRBJ2-2	TGTGCCAGTAGTCTTGGACGAAATAGGCACACCGGGGAGCTGTTTTTT	CASSLGRNRHTGELFF
NA	TRBV2	NA	TRBJ2-3	TGTGCCAGCATTATTGGCCGGTCTAGCACAGATACGCAGTATTTT	CASIIGRSSTDTQYF
NA	TRBV12-3/TRBV12-4	NA	TRBJ2-1	TGTGCCAGCAGCCCCGGGGCGCCGGGGGAGCAGTTCTTC	CASSPGAPGEQFF
NA	TRBV27	NA	TRBJ2-7	TGTGCCAGCAGTTTATCGAGTCTTCCCTACGAGCAGTACTTC	CASSLSSLPYEQYF
NA	TRBV28	NA	TRBJ1-1	TGTGCCAGCAGTTTAGAGTCTGAAGCTTTCTTT	CASSLESEAFF
NA	TRBV7-2	TRBD1	TRBJ1-2	TGTGCCAGCAGCCCAGGGGGTTCAGGCAGGAACTATGGCTACACCTTC	CASSPGGSGRNYGYTF
NA	TRBV9	NA	TRBJ1-3	TGTGCCAGCAGCGTAGAAGGTACTGGAAACACCATATATTTT	CASSVEGTGNTIYF
NA	TRBV12-3/TRBV12-4	NA	TRBJ1-2	TGTGCCAGCAGTTTAAGCAAGGCTGGCTACACCTTC	CASSLSKAGYTF